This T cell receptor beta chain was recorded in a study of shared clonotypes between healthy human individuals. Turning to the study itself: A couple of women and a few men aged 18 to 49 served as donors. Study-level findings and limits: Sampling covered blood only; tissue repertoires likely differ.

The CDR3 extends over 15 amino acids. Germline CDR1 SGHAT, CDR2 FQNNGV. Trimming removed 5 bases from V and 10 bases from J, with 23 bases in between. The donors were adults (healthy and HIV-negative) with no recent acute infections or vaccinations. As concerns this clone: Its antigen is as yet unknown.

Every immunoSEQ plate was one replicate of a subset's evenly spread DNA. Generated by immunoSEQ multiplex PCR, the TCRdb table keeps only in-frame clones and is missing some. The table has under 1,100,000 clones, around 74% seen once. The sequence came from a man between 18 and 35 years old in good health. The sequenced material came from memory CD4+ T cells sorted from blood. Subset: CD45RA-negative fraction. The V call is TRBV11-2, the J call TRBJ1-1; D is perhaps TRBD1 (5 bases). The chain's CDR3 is CASSPTVQAPGGAFF. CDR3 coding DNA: TGTGCCAGCAGCCCCACAGTCCAGGCCCCGGGGGGAGCTTTCTTT.